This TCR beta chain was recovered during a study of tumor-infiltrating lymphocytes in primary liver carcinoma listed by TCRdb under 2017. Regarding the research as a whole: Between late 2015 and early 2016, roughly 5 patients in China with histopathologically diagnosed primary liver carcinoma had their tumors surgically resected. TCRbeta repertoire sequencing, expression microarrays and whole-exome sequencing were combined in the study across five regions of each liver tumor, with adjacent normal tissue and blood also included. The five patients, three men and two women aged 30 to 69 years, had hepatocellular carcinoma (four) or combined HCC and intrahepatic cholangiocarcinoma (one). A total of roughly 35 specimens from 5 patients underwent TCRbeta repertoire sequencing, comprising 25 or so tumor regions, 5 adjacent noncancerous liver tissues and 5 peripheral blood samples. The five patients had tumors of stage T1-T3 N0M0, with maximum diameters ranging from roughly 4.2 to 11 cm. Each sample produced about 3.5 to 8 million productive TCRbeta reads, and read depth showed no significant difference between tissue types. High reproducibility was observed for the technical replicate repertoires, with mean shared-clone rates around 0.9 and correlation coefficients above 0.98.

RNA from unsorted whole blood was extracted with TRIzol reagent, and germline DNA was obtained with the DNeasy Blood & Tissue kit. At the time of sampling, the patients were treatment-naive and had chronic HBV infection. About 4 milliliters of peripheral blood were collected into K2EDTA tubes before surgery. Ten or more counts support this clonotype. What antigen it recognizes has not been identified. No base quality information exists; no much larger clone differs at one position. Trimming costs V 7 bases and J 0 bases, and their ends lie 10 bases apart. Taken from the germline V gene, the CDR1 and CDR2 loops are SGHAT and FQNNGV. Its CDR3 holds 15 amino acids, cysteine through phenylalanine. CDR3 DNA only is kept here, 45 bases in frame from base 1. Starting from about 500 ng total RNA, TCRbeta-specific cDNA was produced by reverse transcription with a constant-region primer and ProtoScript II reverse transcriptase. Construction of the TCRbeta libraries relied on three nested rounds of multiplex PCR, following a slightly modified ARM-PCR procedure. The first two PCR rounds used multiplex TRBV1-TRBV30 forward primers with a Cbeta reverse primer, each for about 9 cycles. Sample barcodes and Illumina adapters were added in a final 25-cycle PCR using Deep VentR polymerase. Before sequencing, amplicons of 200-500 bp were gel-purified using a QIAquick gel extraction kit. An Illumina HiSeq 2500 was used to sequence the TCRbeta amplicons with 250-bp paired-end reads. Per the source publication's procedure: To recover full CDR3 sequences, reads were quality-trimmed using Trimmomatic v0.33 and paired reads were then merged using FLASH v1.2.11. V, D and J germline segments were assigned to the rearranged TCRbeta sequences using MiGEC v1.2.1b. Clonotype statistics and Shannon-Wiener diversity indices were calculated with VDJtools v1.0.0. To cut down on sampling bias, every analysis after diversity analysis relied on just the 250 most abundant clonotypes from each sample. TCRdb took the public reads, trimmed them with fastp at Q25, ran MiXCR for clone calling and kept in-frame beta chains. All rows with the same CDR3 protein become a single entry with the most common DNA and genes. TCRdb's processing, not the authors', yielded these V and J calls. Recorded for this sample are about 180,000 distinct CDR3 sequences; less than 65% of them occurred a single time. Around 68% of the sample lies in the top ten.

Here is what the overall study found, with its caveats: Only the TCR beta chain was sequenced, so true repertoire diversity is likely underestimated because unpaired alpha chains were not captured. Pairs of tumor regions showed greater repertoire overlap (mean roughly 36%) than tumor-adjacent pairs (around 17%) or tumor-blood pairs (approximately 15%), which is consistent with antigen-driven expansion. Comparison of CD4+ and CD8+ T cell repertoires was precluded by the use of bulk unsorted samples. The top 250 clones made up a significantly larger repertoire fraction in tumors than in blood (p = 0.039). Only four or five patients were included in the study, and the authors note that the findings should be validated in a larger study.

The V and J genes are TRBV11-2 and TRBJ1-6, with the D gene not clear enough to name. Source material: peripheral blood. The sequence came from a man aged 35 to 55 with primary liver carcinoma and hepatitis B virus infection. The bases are TGTGCCAGCACCCCCGGGAGCTCCTATAATTCACCCCTCCACTTT. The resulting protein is CASTPGSSYNSPLHF.